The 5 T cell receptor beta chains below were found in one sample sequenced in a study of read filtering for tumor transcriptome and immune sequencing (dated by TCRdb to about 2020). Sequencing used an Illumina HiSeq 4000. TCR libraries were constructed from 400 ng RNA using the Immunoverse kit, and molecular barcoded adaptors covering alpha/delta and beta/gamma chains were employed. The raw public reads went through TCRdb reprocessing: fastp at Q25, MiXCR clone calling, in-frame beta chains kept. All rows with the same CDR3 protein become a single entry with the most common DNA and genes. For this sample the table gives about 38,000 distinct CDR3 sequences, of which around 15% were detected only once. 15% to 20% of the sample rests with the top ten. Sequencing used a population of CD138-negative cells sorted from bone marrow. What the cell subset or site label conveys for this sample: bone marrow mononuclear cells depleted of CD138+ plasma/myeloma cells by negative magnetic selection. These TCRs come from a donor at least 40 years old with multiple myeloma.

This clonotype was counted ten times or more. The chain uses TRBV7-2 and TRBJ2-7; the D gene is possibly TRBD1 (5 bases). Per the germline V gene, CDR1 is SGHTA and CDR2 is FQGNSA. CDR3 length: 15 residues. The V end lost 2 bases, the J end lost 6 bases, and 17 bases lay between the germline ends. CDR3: CASSLTAGNYGEQYF. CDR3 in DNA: TGTGCCAGCAGCTTAACGGCAGGGAATTATGGCGAGCAGTACTTC.

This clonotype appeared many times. In DNA form, the CDR3 reads TGTGCCAGCAGTTTGACTGAAGCTTTCTTT. Its protein product is CASSLTEAFF. This rearrangement joins TRBV9 to TRBJ1-1; no clear D. The CDR3 runs to 10 residues. V was pared by 5 bases and J by 5 bases, with 4 bases between. The V gene's germline CDR1 is SGDLS and CDR2 YYNGEE.

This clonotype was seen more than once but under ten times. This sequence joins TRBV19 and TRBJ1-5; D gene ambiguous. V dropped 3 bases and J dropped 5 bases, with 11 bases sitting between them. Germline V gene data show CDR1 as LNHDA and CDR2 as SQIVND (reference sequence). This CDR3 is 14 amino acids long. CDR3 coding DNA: TGTGCCAGTAGTATTGAGGCAGGCTATCAGCCCCAGCATTTT. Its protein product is CASSIEAGYQPQHF. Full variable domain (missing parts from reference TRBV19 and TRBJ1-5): DGGITQSPKYLFRKEGQNVTLSCEQNLNHDAMYWYRQDPGQGLRLIYYSQIVNDFQKGDIAEGYSVSREKKESFPLTVTSAQKNPTAFYLCASSIEAGYQPQHFGDGTRLSIL.

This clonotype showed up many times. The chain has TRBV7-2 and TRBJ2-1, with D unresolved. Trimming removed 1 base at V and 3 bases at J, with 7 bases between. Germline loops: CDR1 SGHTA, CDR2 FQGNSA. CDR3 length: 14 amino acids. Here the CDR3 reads CASSLGPFYNEQFF. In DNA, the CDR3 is TGTGCCAGCAGCTTAGGGCCGTTCTACAATGAGCAGTTCTTC.

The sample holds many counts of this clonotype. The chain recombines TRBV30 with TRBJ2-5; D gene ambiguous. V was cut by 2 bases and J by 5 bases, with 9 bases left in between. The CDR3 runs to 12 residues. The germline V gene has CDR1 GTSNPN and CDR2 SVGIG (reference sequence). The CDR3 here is CAWSKGLETQYF. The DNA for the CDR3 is TGTGCCTGGAGTAAAGGGTTGGAGACCCAGTACTTC.